A selection of T cell receptor beta chains follows, all from one sample in a study of radiotherapy plus CTLA-4 blockade in lung cancer. Some clones are missing from TCRdb's copy, which holds only in-frame ones; the method was immunoSEQ multiplex PCR. The sample holds 30,000 to 40,000 clones, around 75% seen once. Here the sequenced sample was peripheral blood, taken from a patient treated with radiotherapy plus ipilimumab. The source is a human donor with non-small cell lung cancer that progressed on radiotherapy plus ipilimumab. Both conserved end residues are part of each CDR3. D genes are given only for firm matches. The size field is filled for only some rows; it gives once, few, many or a size class.

v_gene: TRBV6-6
d_gene: .
abundance: .
j_gene: TRBJ2-1
CDR3nt: TGTGCCAGCAGCCCGGATGGTTTCAATGAGCAGTTCTTC
CDR3aa: CASSPDGFNEQFF

v_gene: TRBV7-2
d_gene: .
abundance: .
j_gene: TRBJ2-7
CDR3nt: TGTGCCAGCAGCTTAGCGAGGCCATACGAGCAGTACTTC
CDR3aa: CASSLARPYEQYF

v_gene: TRBV19
d_gene: TRBD1
abundance: .
j_gene: TRBJ1-4
CDR3nt: TGTGCCAGTAGTACCGACAGGGGGAATGAAAAACTGTTTTTT
CDR3aa: CASSTDRGNEKLFF

v_gene: TRBV23-1
d_gene: .
abundance: .
j_gene: TRBJ1-1
CDR3nt: TGCGCCAGCAGTCAATTTAGTGCACGGTGGAACACTGAAGCTTTCTTT
CDR3aa: CASSQFSARWNTEAFF

v_gene: TRBV5-4
d_gene: TRBD2
abundance: few
j_gene: TRBJ2-1
CDR3nt: TGTGCCAGCAGCTGGGGAGCGGGGTGGGCCGGAAATGAGCAGTTCTTC
CDR3aa: CASSWGAGWAGNEQFF

v_gene: TRBV6-1
d_gene: .
abundance: .
j_gene: TRBJ2-5
CDR3nt: TGTGCCACCCAACGAGGCAAGAGACAAGAGACCCAGTACTTC
CDR3aa: CATQRGKRQETQYF

v_gene: TRBV28
d_gene: .
abundance: .
j_gene: TRBJ1-1
CDR3nt: TGTGCCAGCAGTGCATCGGGATGGGGGCTCGGAGCTTTCTTT
CDR3aa: CASSASGWGLGAFF

v_gene: TRBV7-9
d_gene: .
abundance: few
j_gene: TRBJ2-7
CDR3nt: TGTGCCAGCAGCTTCGAATCAAGCGAGCAGTACTTC
CDR3aa: CASSFESSEQYF

v_gene: TRBV27
d_gene: .
abundance: .
j_gene: TRBJ2-1
CDR3nt: TGTGCCAGCAGTTTTCGGGCCTACAATGAGCAGTTCTTC
CDR3aa: CASSFRAYNEQFF

v_gene: TRBV29-1
d_gene: .
abundance: .
j_gene: TRBJ1-2
CDR3nt: TGCAGCGTGCCCAGGGATGACTATGGCTACACCTTC
CDR3aa: CSVPRDDYGYTF

v_gene: TRBV6-6
d_gene: .
abundance: .
j_gene: TRBJ2-1
CDR3nt: TGTGCCAGCAGTTACTCGTTGTCACATGTAAGCAATGAGCAGTTCTTC
CDR3aa: CASSYSLSHVSNEQFF

v_gene: TRBV19
d_gene: TRBD1
abundance: .
j_gene: TRBJ2-7
CDR3nt: TGTGCCAGTAGTTCGGGACAGGCGAGCTCCTACGAGCAGTACTTC
CDR3aa: CASSSGQASSYEQYF

v_gene: TRBV4-3
d_gene: TRBD1
abundance: few
j_gene: TRBJ2-1
CDR3nt: TGCGCCAGCAGCCAAGATTCAGGGGGCGCCTACAATGAGCAGTTCTTC
CDR3aa: CASSQDSGGAYNEQFF

v_gene: TRBV7-2
d_gene: .
abundance: .
j_gene: TRBJ2-1
CDR3nt: TGTGCCAGCAGCCCCCAGTTCGGGGGTTACAATGAGCAGTTCTTC
CDR3aa: CASSPQFGGYNEQFF

v_gene: TRBV7-2
d_gene: .
abundance: .
j_gene: TRBJ1-1
CDR3nt: TGTGCCAGCAGCTCGGTACAGGTAATGAACACTGAAGCTTTCTTT
CDR3aa: CASSSVQVMNTEAFF

v_gene: TRBV5-1
d_gene: TRBD1
abundance: few
j_gene: TRBJ1-2
CDR3nt: TGCGCCAGCAGCTCCGGACAGGATAACTATGGCTACACCTTC
CDR3aa: CASSSGQDNYGYTF

v_gene: TRBV5-8
d_gene: TRBD2
abundance: .
j_gene: TRBJ2-3
CDR3nt: TGTGCCAGCAGCTTGTGGGCGGCTAGCGGACTCAGCACAGATACGCAGTATTTT
CDR3aa: CASSLWAASGLSTDTQYF

v_gene: TRBV27
d_gene: .
abundance: .
j_gene: TRBJ2-7
CDR3nt: TGTGCCAGCAGTTTGTTGGGGACGAACGAGCAGTACTTC
CDR3aa: CASSLLGTNEQYF

v_gene: TRBV18
d_gene: .
abundance: once
j_gene: TRBJ2-5
CDR3nt: TGTGCCAGCTCACCGACCGGGATGCAAGAGACCCAGTACTTC
CDR3aa: CASSPTGMQETQYF

v_gene: TRBV5-1
d_gene: .
abundance: .
j_gene: TRBJ2-7
CDR3nt: TGCGCCAGCATGCGGAATCCAGGACCGTACGAGCAGTACTTC
CDR3aa: CASMRNPGPYEQYF

v_gene: TRBV11-3
d_gene: .
abundance: .
j_gene: TRBJ2-2
CDR3nt: TGTGCCAGCAAGGCCTCGACTAACTACGGGGAGCTGTTTTTT
CDR3aa: CASKASTNYGELFF

v_gene: TRBV5-1
d_gene: .
abundance: .
j_gene: TRBJ2-3
CDR3nt: TGCGCCAGCAGGAGAGAAGGGGGGGTCACAGATACGCAGTATTTT
CDR3aa: CASRREGGVTDTQYF

v_gene: TRBV5-1
d_gene: .
abundance: .
j_gene: TRBJ1-5
CDR3nt: TGCGCCAGCAGCCAGGGAGGCAATCAGCCCCAGCATTTT
CDR3aa: CASSQGGNQPQHF

v_gene: TRBV2
d_gene: .
abundance: .
j_gene: TRBJ1-5
CDR3nt: TGTGCCAGCAGTCCAGAGGGGAGGACCTGGGAGCCCCAGCATTTT
CDR3aa: CASSPEGRTWEPQHF

v_gene: TRBV2
d_gene: .
abundance: .
j_gene: TRBJ2-2
CDR3nt: TGTGCCAGCAGTCCGCGGGACAGCCATCATTCCACCGGGGAGCTGTTTTTT
CDR3aa: CASSPRDSHHSTGELFF

v_gene: TRBV4-3
d_gene: .
abundance: .
j_gene: TRBJ2-5
CDR3nt: TGCGCCAGCAGCCAAGATTGGGCAGGGGAAGAGACCCAGTACTTC
CDR3aa: CASSQDWAGEETQYF

v_gene: TRBV2
d_gene: .
abundance: .
j_gene: TRBJ1-1
CDR3nt: TGTGCCAGCAGGATGGGACAAACTGAAGCTTTCTTT
CDR3aa: CASRMGQTEAFF

v_gene: TRBV28
d_gene: TRBD2
abundance: .
j_gene: TRBJ2-4
CDR3nt: TGTGCCAGCAGTCACAGCGGGAGGGCCTTTAACATTCAGTACTTC
CDR3aa: CASSHSGRAFNIQYF

v_gene: TRBV6-4
d_gene: .
abundance: .
j_gene: TRBJ1-1
CDR3nt: TGTGCCAGCAGTGGCCCTGGGGCAAGGAGGGCTTTCTTT
CDR3aa: CASSGPGARRAFF

v_gene: TRBV12-5
d_gene: .
abundance: .
j_gene: TRBJ1-1
CDR3nt: TGTGCTAGTGGTTTTTGGGGGTCGGGGGGCACTGAAGCTTTCTTT
CDR3aa: CASGFWGSGGTEAFF

v_gene: TRBV7-2
d_gene: .
abundance: once
j_gene: TRBJ2-7
CDR3nt: TGTGCCAGCAGCTTAGGCATGCGGGACGAGCAGTACTTC
CDR3aa: CASSLGMRDEQYF

v_gene: TRBV30
d_gene: .
abundance: .
j_gene: TRBJ1-4
CDR3nt: TGTGCCTGGAGTGGGCCCTCTACGAGAAGTGAAAAACTGTTTTTT
CDR3aa: CAWSGPSTRSEKLFF

v_gene: TRBV2
d_gene: TRBD2
abundance: few
j_gene: TRBJ2-2
CDR3nt: TGTGCCAGCAGTTCAAGTGGGGGGGGCACCGGGGAGCTGTTTTTT
CDR3aa: CASSSSGGGTGELFF

v_gene: TRBV6-5
d_gene: .
abundance: .
j_gene: TRBJ1-1
CDR3nt: TGTGCCAGCAGTTACGGGATTTACGGTGAAGCTTTCTTT
CDR3aa: CASSYGIYGEAFF

v_gene: TRBV7-8
d_gene: TRBD2
abundance: .
j_gene: TRBJ2-1
CDR3nt: TGTGCCAGCAGCCCTCCTGTTAGGAGTGGGGGAGGGAATGAGCAGTTCTTC
CDR3aa: CASSPPVRSGGGNEQFF

v_gene: TRBV4-3
d_gene: .
abundance: .
j_gene: TRBJ2-2
CDR3nt: TGCGCCAGCAGCCAAGAAGGGGGGCGCGACGGGGAGCTGTTTTTT
CDR3aa: CASSQEGGRDGELFF

v_gene: TRBV5-1
d_gene: TRBD2
abundance: .
j_gene: TRBJ2-5
CDR3nt: TGCGCCAGCAGCTTGACCGGGACTAGCGAGGCAGAGACCCAGTACTTC
CDR3aa: CASSLTGTSEAETQYF

v_gene: TRBV28
d_gene: .
abundance: .
j_gene: TRBJ2-7
CDR3nt: TGTGCCAGCAGTTCCCCCCCGTGGGGCAGCCACGAGCAGTACTTC
CDR3aa: CASSSPPWGSHEQYF

v_gene: TRBV6-5
d_gene: TRBD1
abundance: few
j_gene: TRBJ2-7
CDR3nt: TGTGCCAGCAGTTTACAGGGGCGATCCTACGAGCAGTACTTC
CDR3aa: CASSLQGRSYEQYF

v_gene: TRBV5-1
d_gene: .
abundance: .
j_gene: TRBJ2-1
CDR3nt: TGCGCCAGCAGACCGGTTCAGGGGTCCTACAATGAGCAGTTCTTC
CDR3aa: CASRPVQGSYNEQFF

v_gene: TRBV7-9
d_gene: .
abundance: .
j_gene: TRBJ1-1
CDR3nt: TGTGCCAGCAGCTTAGAGGGCCCGAACACTGAAGCTTTCTTT
CDR3aa: CASSLEGPNTEAFF

v_gene: TRBV4-2
d_gene: .
abundance: .
j_gene: TRBJ1-5
CDR3nt: TGTGCCAGCAGCCAAGATACCGGGACTAATAGCAATCAGCCCCAGCATTTT
CDR3aa: CASSQDTGTNSNQPQHF

v_gene: TRBV4-2
d_gene: .
abundance: .
j_gene: TRBJ1-1
CDR3nt: TGTGCCAGCAGCCAAGGGGAAAACACTGAAGCTTTCTTT
CDR3aa: CASSQGENTEAFF

v_gene: TRBV7-3
d_gene: .
abundance: .
j_gene: TRBJ1-2
CDR3nt: TGTGCCAGCAGTCCCGACGGTAACTATGGCTACACCTTC
CDR3aa: CASSPDGNYGYTF

v_gene: TRBV28
d_gene: .
abundance: .
j_gene: TRBJ2-5
CDR3nt: TGTGCCAGCAGTGCTCAGACGGCTCGTAGCCGGGACCCCGGGGAAGAGACCCAGTACTTC
CDR3aa: CASSAQTARSRDPGEETQYF

v_gene: TRBV9
d_gene: .
abundance: .
j_gene: TRBJ2-1
CDR3nt: TGTGCCAGCAGCGTAGCGACAGACAATGAGCAGTTCTTC
CDR3aa: CASSVATDNEQFF

v_gene: TRBV7-3
d_gene: .
abundance: .
j_gene: TRBJ1-1
CDR3nt: TGTGCCAGCAGCTGGGACTCCTACACTGAAGCTTTCTTT
CDR3aa: CASSWDSYTEAFF

v_gene: TRBV11-2
d_gene: .
abundance: .
j_gene: TRBJ2-2
CDR3nt: TGTGCCAGCAGCAACTGGGAAGGGGAGCTGTTTTTT
CDR3aa: CASSNWEGELFF

v_gene: TRBV28
d_gene: .
abundance: few
j_gene: TRBJ2-3
CDR3nt: TGTGCCAGCAGTAGGGAGCGGCTTACAGATACGCAGTATTTT
CDR3aa: CASSRERLTDTQYF

v_gene: TRBV19
d_gene: .
abundance: .
j_gene: TRBJ1-5
CDR3nt: TGTGCCACCCTGGGGATCCAGGGGTTGAATCAGCCCCAGCATTTT
CDR3aa: CATLGIQGLNQPQHF

v_gene: TRBV4-1
d_gene: .
abundance: .
j_gene: TRBJ1-2
CDR3nt: TGCGCCAGCAGCTACCGGGACGGCGTTAACTATGGCTACACCTTC
CDR3aa: CASSYRDGVNYGYTF

v_gene: TRBV7-8
d_gene: .
abundance: .
j_gene: TRBJ2-7
CDR3nt: TGTGCCAGCAGCTCCAGGGCAGGCTCCTACGAGCAGTACTTC
CDR3aa: CASSSRAGSYEQYF

v_gene: TRBV19
d_gene: .
abundance: .
j_gene: TRBJ1-5
CDR3nt: TGTGCCAGTAGTCTCTTAAATCAGCCCCAGCATTTT
CDR3aa: CASSLLNQPQHF

v_gene: TRBV4-3
d_gene: TRBD2
abundance: .
j_gene: TRBJ2-3
CDR3nt: TGCGCCAGCAGCCAAGCGCTAGCGGGGGACACAGATACGCAGTATTTT
CDR3aa: CASSQALAGDTDTQYF

v_gene: TRBV27
d_gene: TRBD1
abundance: .
j_gene: TRBJ2-7
CDR3nt: TGTGCCACTGGACAGGGTAACGAGCAGTACTTC
CDR3aa: CATGQGNEQYF

v_gene: TRBV27
d_gene: TRBD1
abundance: .
j_gene: TRBJ1-1
CDR3nt: TGTGCCAGCAGTCCCTGGACAGGGCGGGGGGCTGAAGCTTTCTTT
CDR3aa: CASSPWTGRGAEAFF

v_gene: TRBV4-3
d_gene: .
abundance: .
j_gene: TRBJ2-1
CDR3nt: TGCGCCAGCAGCCAAGGGTACGGGGCGGAGCAGTTCTTC
CDR3aa: CASSQGYGAEQFF

v_gene: TRBV21-1
d_gene: .
abundance: .
j_gene: TRBJ2-4
CDR3nt: TGTGCCAGCAGCTTTAGGTTAGCTACAAGAAAAAACATTCAGTACTTC
CDR3aa: CASSFRLATRKNIQYF

v_gene: TRBV27
d_gene: .
abundance: .
j_gene: TRBJ1-2
CDR3nt: TGTGCCAGCAGTCCCCTCGATAGAGTGAGGAACTATGGCTACACCTTC
CDR3aa: CASSPLDRVRNYGYTF